The 26 T cell receptor beta chains given below trace back to one sample, sequenced in a study of T-cell memory formation after mild COVID-19 (dated by TCRdb to the early 2020s). Library preparation used 5' RACE. TCRdb shows the sequencer as Illumina NovaSeq 6000. TCRdb reanalyzed the raw reads on its own, using fastp at Q25 for trimming and MiXCR for clone calling, and kept in-frame beta chains. A single entry per CDR3 protein holds the most common genes and DNA from its merged rows. Here the sample has 310,000 or so distinct CDR3 sequences; around a sixth occur a single time. The ten largest clones add up to over 20% of the sample. Sequencing input: PBMCs or a T cell subset sorted from them (not recorded which). The receptors shown here come from a man aged 18 to 29 who had mild COVID-19 (a few samples of this study predate the infection). The sample titles of this study are shuffled in the database, so cell type and time point are left out; the donor was told from shared clones.

The gene calls are TRBV6-1 and TRBJ1-1; 8 bases are shared with TRBD1. Germline CDR1 MNHNS, CDR2 SASEGT. Trimming at V came to 6 bases and at J to 4 bases, leaving 10 bases not matched to a gene. This CDR3 has 15 residues. The CDR3 DNA sequence: TGTGCCAGCAGGGGGGGGTGGACAGGGACCACTGAAGCTTTCTTT. Encoded protein: CASRGGWTGTTEAFF.

The J gene is TRBJ2-1, the V gene TRBV6-5; TRBD2 aligns across 9 bases. CDR1 is MNHEY, CDR2 SVGAGI, per germline. J gave up 6 bases and V 5 bases, and 8 bases lay outside the gene matches. The length of the CDR3 is 15 residues. The CDR3 coding sequence is TGTGCCAGCAGTCTTCTGGCGGGGGGGACCAATGAGCAGTTCTTC. Encoded protein: CASSLLAGGTNEQFF.

This clonotype has only a few counts. V is TRBV9 and J is TRBJ1-2, with D unresolved. V lost 0 bases and J 6 bases, leaving 6 bases between the germline ends. This CDR3 region has 12 residues. Germline V lookup: CDR1 SGDLS, CDR2 YYNGEE. As DNA, the CDR3 is TGTGCCAGCAGCGTAGTGAGGGATGGCTACACCTTC. This translates into CASSVVRDGYTF.

The chain links TRBV9 to TRBJ2-1; the match to TRBD2 covers 12 bases. Germline-derived CDR1 and CDR2 are SGDLS and YYNGEE. This CDR3 is built from 18 residues. V dropped 0 bases and J dropped 4; count of bases not matched to a gene: 8. In DNA, the CDR3 is TGTGCCAGCAGCGTAGGTGTGGCTAGCGGGGGGGTATACAATGAGCAGTTCTTC. It specifies CASSVGVASGGVYNEQFF.

This clonotype has ten or more counts. The gene calls are TRBV7-6 and TRBJ2-3; 12 positions match TRBD2. The ends lost 4 bases at V and 4 bases at J; junction bases unmatched: 3. CDR3 length: 15 residues. Germline V gene lookup returns CDR1 SGHVS and CDR2 FNYEAQ. This CDR3 reads CASSSRLAGADTQYF. In nucleotides, the CDR3 is TGTGCCAGCAGCTCCCGACTAGCGGGGGCAGATACGCAGTATTTT.

In the case of this clonotype: At one end, the junction sequence differs from germline, possibly due to a read error. The chain combines TRBV12-3 or TRBV12-4 with TRBJ2-1; 9 bases match TRBD2. This CDR3 comprises 14 residues. The CDR3 nucleotides are TGTGCCAGCAGTTTCGGAGGGACAAGCGGGGGGATTCTTTTC. Translated, it gives CASSFGGTSGGILF.

The V gene is TRBV20-1, the J gene TRBJ2-3; 11 bases fit TRBD2. Germline CDR1 is DFQATT and CDR2 is SNEGSKA (reference sequence). The trim removed 6 bases at V and 5 bases at J, leaving 7 bases unmatched. The length of the CDR3 is 14 residues. The CDR3 coding sequence is TGCAGTGCCAGTAGGGGACTAGCGGAAGATACGCAGTATTTT. It codes for CSASRGLAEDTQYF.

This clonotype was detected many times. The chain couples TRBV5-1 to TRBJ2-2; D gene uncertain. CDR3 size: 15 residues. CDR1 is SGHRS and CDR2 is YFSETQ in the germline V gene. The V end lost 3 bases, the J end lost 0 bases, and 9 bases lay between the germline ends. The CDR3, as DNA: TGCGCCAGCAGCTCCCGGGCCACGAACACCGGGGAGCTGTTTTTT. Translation: CASSSRATNTGELFF.

This clonotype was picked up a small number of times. The V gene is TRBV10-3, the J gene TRBJ2-7; D call uncertain. This CDR3 has 13 amino acids. The V end lost 0 bases, the J end lost 3 bases, and 6 bases lay between the germline ends. Germline V gene data show CDR1 as ENHRY and CDR2 as SYGVKD. CDR3 in amino acids: CAISESMGYEQYV. CDR3 bases: TGTGCCATCAGTGAGTCGATGGGCTACGAGCAGTACGTC.

There are a few counts of this clonotype. The chain links TRBV12-3 or TRBV12-4 to TRBJ2-1; 9 nucleotides align to TRBD2. The CDR3 is 14 residues long. V was pared by 6 bases and J by 8 bases, with 8 bases of the junction left unmatched. The CDR3, as DNA: TGTGCCAGCAGCTATAGCGGGGGCAAGGATGAGCAGTTCTTC. It codes for CASSYSGGKDEQFF.

The genes are TRBV27 and TRBJ1-2, with D uncertain. V was cut by 3 bases and J by 2 bases, with 7 bases left in between. The germline gives CDR1 MNHEY, CDR2 SMNVEV (reference sequence). The CDR3 sequence is 13 residues long. The CDR3 is CASSFNPNYGYTF. Written as DNA, the CDR3 is TGTGCCAGCAGTTTTAACCCGAACTATGGCTACACCTTC.

The chain employs TRBV24-1 and TRBJ1-2; possible D gene TRBD1, 5 bases. Per the germline V gene, CDR1 is KGHDR and CDR2 is SFDVKD. This CDR3 is built from 13 residues. V lost 5 bases and J lost 2, with 8 bases in between. The CDR3 bases are TGTGCCACCAGTGTCGACAGAAACTATGGCTACACCTTC. Its translation is CATSVDRNYGYTF.

This clonotype has a handful of counts. The chain recombines TRBV5-1 with TRBJ2-5; D not resolved. The CDR3 totals 15 residues. The germline V gene has CDR1 SGHRS and CDR2 YFSETQ. V was cut by 5 bases and J by 4 bases, with 18 bases left in between. CDR3 protein: CASRLALGSGETQYF. The CDR3 DNA reads as TGCGCCAGCAGGCTTGCGTTAGGATCGGGAGAGACCCAGTACTTC.

Only a few counts were recorded for this clonotype. The chain couples TRBV12-3 or TRBV12-4 to TRBJ2-3, with 8 positions matching TRBD1. J was trimmed by 4 bases and V by 5 bases; bases with no gene match: 2. This CDR3 is 13 amino acids long. CDR3 DNA sequence: TGTGCCAGCAGTAGACAGGGGTCAGATACGCAGTATTTT. It codes for CASSRQGSDTQYF.

The chain combines TRBV6-2 or TRBV6-3 with TRBJ2-7; weak D call: TRBD1 (5 bases). CDR1 and CDR2 (germline): MNHEY, SVGEGT. CDR3 length: 14 amino acids. The V gene lost 6 bases and the J gene lost 0 bases, with 12 bases spanning the gap. The CDR3, as DNA: TGTGCCAGCAGCCACTCGACAGTCTCCTACGAGCAGTACGTC. Its translation: CASSHSTVSYEQYV.

This clonotype was observed a handful of times. The V call is TRBV5-1, the J call TRBJ1-1, with a possible D match to TRBD1 (5 bases). Germline V gene sequence: CDR1 SGHRS, CDR2 YFSETQ. V gave up 0 bases and J gave up 8 bases, with 14 bases separating them. This CDR3 is built from 14 residues. CDR3 amino acids: CASSLVGGDREAFF. The CDR3 nucleotides read TGCGCCAGCAGCTTGGTCGGGGGAGATAGAGAAGCTTTCTTT. Filled out from reference TRBV5-1 and TRBJ1-1, the complete variable domain reads KAGVTQTPRYLIKTRGQQVTLSCSPISGHRSVSWYQQTPGQGLQFLFEYFSETQRNKGNFPGRFSGRQFSNSRSEMNVSTLELGDSALYLCASSLVGGDREAFFGQGTRLTVV.

This chain connects TRBV4-1 to TRBJ2-3; weak D call: TRBD1 (5 bases). The V gene's germline CDR1 is MGHRA and CDR2 YSYEKL. This CDR3 spans 17 amino acids. Trimming pared 2 bases from V and 0 bases from J, leaving 15 bases between. CDR3 DNA sequence: TGCGCCAGCAGCCAAAAAACGCAGGGTACTAGCACAGATACGCAGTATTTT. It specifies CASSQKTQGTSTDTQYF.

This rearrangement joins TRBV7-6 to TRBJ2-2, with D possibly TRBD1 on 6 matching bases. CDR1 and CDR2 (germline): SGHVS, FNYEAQ. The CDR3 length is 18 residues. The V gene lost 1 base and the J gene lost 6 bases, with 21 bases spanning the gap. The CDR3 nucleotides read TGTGCCAGCAGCTTAGTAACAGGGTGGGAGTTTGGATCCGGGGAGCTGTTTTTT. Its translation is CASSLVTGWEFGSGELFF.

This clonotype was observed a handful of times. V is TRBV7-2 and J is TRBJ2-1; D assignment may be TRBD1 or TRBD2 (5 bases each). CDR1 and CDR2 (germline): SGHTA, FQGNSA. The CDR3 sequence is 15 residues long. The V gene lost 5 bases and the J gene lost 1 base, with 12 bases spanning the gap. The CDR3 nucleotides read TGTGCCAGCAGCCCCACGTGGGGGTCCTACAATGAGCAGTTCTTC. Translating gives CASSPTWGSYNEQFF.

There are a few counts of this clonotype. The V call is TRBV6-2 or TRBV6-3, the J call TRBJ1-5; 8 bases are shared with TRBD1. Germline assignment: CDR1 MNHEY and CDR2 SVGEGT. The junction had 6 bases not matched to a gene; V was cut back by 7 bases and J by 1 base. The CDR3 runs to 15 residues. CDR3 nucleotides: TGTGCCAGCACCCGGACAGGGATGAGCAATCAGCCCCAGCATTTT. It translates to CASTRTGMSNQPQHF.

This clonotype was observed a few times. One end of the junction fails to match germline, which may point to a read error. V and J are TRBV19 and TRBJ2-3; perhaps TRBD2 as D (6 bases). The CDR3 consists of 12 residues. Germline V gives CDR1 LNHDA, CDR2 SQIVND (reference sequence). CDR3 sequence reads: CASTSRTDTQYF. CDR3 nucleotide sequence: TGTGCGAGTACTAGCCGCACAGATACGCAGTATTTT.

Of note for this clonotype: The junction does not match germline at one end; this may be a read error. The chain combines TRBV12-3 or TRBV12-4 with TRBJ1-1, with D perhaps matching TRBD1 (5 bases). This CDR3 contains 13 residues. CDR3 DNA: TGTGACAGCGCTGAGGGGCGAGACACTGAAGCTTTCTTT. Encoded protein: CDSAEGRDTEAFF.

Worth noting for this clonotype: A much larger clone lies a single base off, so this may be a read error. The chain employs TRBV7-2 and TRBJ2-1; TRBD2 matches 12 bases. This CDR3 has 15 amino acids. After removal of 4 bases from V and 3 bases from J, the junction contained 1 base not matched to a gene. In germline, CDR1 is SGHTA, CDR2 FQGNSA. For the CDR3, the DNA is TGTGCCAGCAGCTCTAGCGGGGGGGACTACAATGAGCAGTTCTTC. It encodes CASSSSGGDYNEQFF.

The chain has TRBV20-1 and TRBJ2-5; 14 nucleotides line up with TRBD2. The CDR3 extends over 16 amino acids. The germline CDR1 and CDR2 sequences are DFQATT and SNEGSKA (reference sequence). The J segment lost 5 bases and the V segment lost 4 bases, leaving 9 bases of the junction unmatched. CDR3 region: CSATWTSGGLRETQYF. CDR3 DNA: TGCAGTGCTACCTGGACTAGCGGGGGGCTCCGGGAGACCCAGTACTTC.

This clonotype occurred a few times. The chain couples TRBV5-5 to TRBJ1-6; D uncertain. The CDR3 has 16 residues. Germline V gene lookup returns CDR1 SGHKS and CDR2 YYEKEE (reference sequence). Trimming cost V 2 bases and J 0 bases, with 9 bases left between them. As DNA, the CDR3 is TGTGCCAGCAGCTTCTTCCTTAGCTCCTATAATTCACCCCTCCACTTT. It encodes CASSFFLSSYNSPLHF. The full variable domain, in which reference TRBV5-5 and TRBJ1-6 provide the parts outside the CDR3, is DAGVTQSPTHLIKTRGQQVTLRCSPISGHKSVSWYQQVLGQGPQFIFQYYEKEERGRGNFPDRFSARQFPNYSSELNVNALLLGDSALYLCASSFFLSSYNSPLHFGNGTRLTVT.

This clonotype has at least ten counts. CDR3 in amino acids: CASSSGRNYGYTF. CDR3 DNA: TGTGCCAGCAGTTCGGGACGGAACTATGGCTACACCTTC. The chain uses TRBV27 and TRBJ1-2; maybe TRBD1 (5 bases). V lost 4 bases and J lost 2, with 8 bases in between. CDR3 length: 13 amino acids. Germline CDR1 MNHEY, CDR2 SMNVEV (reference sequence).